This T cell receptor (beta chain) is drawn from a study of blood T cell repertoires in COVID-19. Study-level background: The samples span acute and convalescent COVID-19 from the United States, Italy and Spain. T cells, B-cell-depleted T cells, or PBMCs supplied cDNA or gDNA.

Germline V lookup: CDR1 PRHDT, CDR2 FYEKMQ (reference sequence). The CDR3 runs to 14 residues. Trimming took 2 bases from V and 7 from J; bases not matched to a gene: 2. In the authors' methods: Researchers report that nucleated cell counts were estimated from reference gene primer amplification. Produced via immunoSEQ multiplex PCR; TCRdb's table is partial and in-frame only. V, J and clone size are those of that table, while D and trimming were read from the DNA. The repertoire holds some 370,000 clones, 89% seen once, with roughly 1.2% in the top ten. The V call is TRBV13, the J call TRBJ1-3; 10 bases line up with TRBD1. The sequence was collected from a middle-aged man with acute or convalescent COVID-19. The sample comprised peripheral blood. CDR3 DNA: TGTGCCAGCAGCTTAAGACAGGGGGCGAACACCATATATTTT. It translates to CASSLRQGANTIYF.